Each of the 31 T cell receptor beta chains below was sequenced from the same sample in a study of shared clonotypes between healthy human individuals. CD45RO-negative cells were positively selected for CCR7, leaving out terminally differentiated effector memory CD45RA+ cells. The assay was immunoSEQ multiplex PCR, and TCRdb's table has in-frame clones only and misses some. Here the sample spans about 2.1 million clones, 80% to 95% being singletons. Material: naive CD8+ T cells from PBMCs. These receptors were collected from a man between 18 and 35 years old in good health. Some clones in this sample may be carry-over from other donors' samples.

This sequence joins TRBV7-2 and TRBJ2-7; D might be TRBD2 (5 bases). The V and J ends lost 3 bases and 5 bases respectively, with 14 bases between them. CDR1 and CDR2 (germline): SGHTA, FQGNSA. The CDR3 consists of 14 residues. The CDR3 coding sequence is TGTGCCAGCAGCTTGCTTGCCGGACTCCACGAGCAGTACTTC. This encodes CASSLLAGLHEQYF.

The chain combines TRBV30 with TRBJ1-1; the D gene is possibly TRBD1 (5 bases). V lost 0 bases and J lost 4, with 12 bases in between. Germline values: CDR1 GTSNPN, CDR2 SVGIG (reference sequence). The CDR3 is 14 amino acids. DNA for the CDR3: TGTGCCTGGAGTGTACTCGGGGGTAGCACTGAAGCTTTCTTT. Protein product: CAWSVLGGSTEAFF.

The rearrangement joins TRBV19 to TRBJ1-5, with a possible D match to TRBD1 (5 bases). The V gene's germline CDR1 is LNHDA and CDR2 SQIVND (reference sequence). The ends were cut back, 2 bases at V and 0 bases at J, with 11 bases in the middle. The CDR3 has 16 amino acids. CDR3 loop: CASSIPTGYSNQPQHF. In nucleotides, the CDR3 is TGTGCCAGTAGTATACCCACAGGTTATAGCAATCAGCCCCAGCATTTT.

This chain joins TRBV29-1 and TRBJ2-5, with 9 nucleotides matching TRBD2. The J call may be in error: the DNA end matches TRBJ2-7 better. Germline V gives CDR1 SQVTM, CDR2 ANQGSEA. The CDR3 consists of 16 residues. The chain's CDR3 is CSVVGGAGGGSYEQYF. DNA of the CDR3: TGCAGCGTTGTAGGAGGAGCGGGAGGCGGATCCTACGAGCAGTACTTC.

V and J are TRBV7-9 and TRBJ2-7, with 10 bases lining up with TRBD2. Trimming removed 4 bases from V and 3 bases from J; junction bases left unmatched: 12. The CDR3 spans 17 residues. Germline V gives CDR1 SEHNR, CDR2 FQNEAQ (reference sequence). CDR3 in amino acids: CASSSQNRLAGRYEQYF. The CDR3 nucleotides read TGTGCCAGCAGCTCCCAGAATAGACTAGCGGGTCGCTACGAGCAGTACTTC.

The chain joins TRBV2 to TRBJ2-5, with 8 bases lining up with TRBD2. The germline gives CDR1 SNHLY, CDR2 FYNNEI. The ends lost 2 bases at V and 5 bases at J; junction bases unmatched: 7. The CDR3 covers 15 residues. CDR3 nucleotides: TGTGCCAGCAGTGAAACAGCGGGAGAGCAGGAGACCCAGTACTTC. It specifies CASSETAGEQETQYF.

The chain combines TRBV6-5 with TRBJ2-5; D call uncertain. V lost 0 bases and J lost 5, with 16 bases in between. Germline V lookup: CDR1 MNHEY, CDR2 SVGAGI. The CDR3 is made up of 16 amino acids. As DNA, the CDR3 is TGTGCCAGCAGTTACTCCACAGCCTCCTCGGTGGAGACCCAGTACTTC. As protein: CASSYSTASSVETQYF.

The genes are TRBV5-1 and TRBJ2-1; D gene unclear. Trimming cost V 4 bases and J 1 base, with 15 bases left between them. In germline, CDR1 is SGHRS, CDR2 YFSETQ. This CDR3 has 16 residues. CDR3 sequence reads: CASSLTFAGSYNEQFF. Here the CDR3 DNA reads TGCGCCAGCAGCCTTACCTTCGCTGGGTCCTACAATGAGCAGTTCTTC.

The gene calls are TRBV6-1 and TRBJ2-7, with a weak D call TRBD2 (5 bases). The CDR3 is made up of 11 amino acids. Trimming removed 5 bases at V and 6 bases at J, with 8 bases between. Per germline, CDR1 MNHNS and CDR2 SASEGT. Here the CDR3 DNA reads TGTGCCAGCAGTCTAGCTCGCGAGCAGTACTTC. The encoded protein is CASSLAREQYF.

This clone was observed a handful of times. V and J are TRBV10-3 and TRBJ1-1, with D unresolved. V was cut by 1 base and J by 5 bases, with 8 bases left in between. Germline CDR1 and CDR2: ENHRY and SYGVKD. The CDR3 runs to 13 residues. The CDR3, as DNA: TGTGCCATCAGTGAGTTCGGCGGGACTGAAGCTTTCTTT. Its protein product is CAISEFGGTEAFF.

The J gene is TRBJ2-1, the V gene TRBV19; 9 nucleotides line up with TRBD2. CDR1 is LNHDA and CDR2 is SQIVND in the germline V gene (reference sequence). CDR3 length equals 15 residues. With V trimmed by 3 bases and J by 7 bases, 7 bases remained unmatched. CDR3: CASSIISGSRNEQFF. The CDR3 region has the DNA TGTGCCAGTAGTATCATTAGCGGGAGTCGGAATGAGCAGTTCTTC. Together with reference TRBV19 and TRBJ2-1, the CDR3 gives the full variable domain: DGGITQSPKYLFRKEGQNVTLSCEQNLNHDAMYWYRQDPGQGLRLIYYSQIVNDFQKGDIAEGYSVSREKKESFPLTVTSAQKNPTAFYLCASSIISGSRNEQFFGPGTRLTVL.

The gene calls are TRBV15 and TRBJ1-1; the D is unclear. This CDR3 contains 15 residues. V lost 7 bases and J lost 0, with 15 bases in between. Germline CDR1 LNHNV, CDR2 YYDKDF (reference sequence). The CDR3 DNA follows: TGTGCCACCACCCCGTACGTTTCACTGAACACTGAAGCTTTCTTT. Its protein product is CATTPYVSLNTEAFF.

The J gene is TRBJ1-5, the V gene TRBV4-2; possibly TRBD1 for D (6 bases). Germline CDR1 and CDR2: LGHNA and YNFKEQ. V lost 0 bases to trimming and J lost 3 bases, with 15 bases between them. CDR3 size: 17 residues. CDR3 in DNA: TGTGCCAGCAGCCAAGAGGATTCAGGGGACTACAATCAGCCCCAGCATTTT. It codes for CASSQEDSGDYNQPQHF.

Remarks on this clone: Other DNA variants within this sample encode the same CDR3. In DNA, the CDR3 is TGTGCCAGCAGTTTATTCTTCCCAGATACGCAGTATTTT. Amino acids: CASSLFFPDTQYF. The rearrangement joins TRBV27 to TRBJ2-3; D gene uncertain. The CDR3 loop spans 13 amino acids. With 1 base removed from V and 4 bases from J, the gap between germline ends came to 6 bases. The germline CDR1 and CDR2 sequences are MNHEY and SMNVEV (reference sequence).

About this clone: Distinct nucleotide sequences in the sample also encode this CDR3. The CDR3 nucleotides read TGTGCCAGCAGTTTACTGGGGCGGGATCAGCCCCAGCATTTT. The encoded protein is CASSLLGRDQPQHF. The chain is built from TRBV27 and TRBJ1-5; TRBD1 is a possible D gene (5 bases). Germline V gives CDR1 MNHEY, CDR2 SMNVEV (reference sequence). The CDR3 is 14 residues long. Trimming left V 2 bases short and J 5 bases short, with 10 bases between.

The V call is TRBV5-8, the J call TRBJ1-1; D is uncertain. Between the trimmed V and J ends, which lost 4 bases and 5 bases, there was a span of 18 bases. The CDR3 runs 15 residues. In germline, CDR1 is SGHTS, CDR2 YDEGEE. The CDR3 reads CASSPDLGRSTEAFF. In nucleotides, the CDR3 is TGTGCCAGCAGCCCCGATCTAGGGAGATCTACTGAAGCTTTCTTT.

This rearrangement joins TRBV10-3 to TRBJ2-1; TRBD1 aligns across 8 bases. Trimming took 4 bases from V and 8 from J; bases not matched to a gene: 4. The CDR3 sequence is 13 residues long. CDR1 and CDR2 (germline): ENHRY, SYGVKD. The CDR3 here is CAISGDRGYEQFF. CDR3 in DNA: TGTGCCATCAGTGGTGACAGGGGTTATGAGCAGTTCTTC.

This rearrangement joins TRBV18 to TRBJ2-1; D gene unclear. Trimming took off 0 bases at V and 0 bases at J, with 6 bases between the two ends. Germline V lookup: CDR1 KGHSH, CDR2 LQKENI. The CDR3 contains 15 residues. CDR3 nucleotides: TGTGCCAGCTCACCACCCGGCGCCTCCTACAATGAGCAGTTCTTC. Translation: CASSPPGASYNEQFF.

CDR3 sequence reads: CATSRPTGGSGNTIYF. In DNA, the CDR3 is TGTGCCACCAGCAGACCCACAGGGGGATCTGGAAACACCATATATTTT. V and J are TRBV15 and TRBJ1-3; 8 nucleotides line up with TRBD1. CDR1 and CDR2 (germline): LNHNV, YYDKDF (reference sequence). The CDR3 has 16 amino acids. V dropped 2 bases and J dropped 1; count of bases not matched to a gene: 4.

This chain's CDR3 is CASSLDDGRGYYGYTF. For the CDR3, the DNA is TGTGCCAGCAGCTTAGATGACGGCAGGGGGTACTATGGCTACACCTTC. V gene TRBV11-3 combines with J gene TRBJ1-2, with TRBD1 matching over 7 bases. Germline V gene sequence: CDR1 SGHNT, CDR2 YENEEA. The CDR3 has 16 amino acids. V lost 0 bases to trimming and J lost 3 bases; unmatched junction nucleotides: 7.

CDR3 in DNA: TGTGCCACCAGCACCCGCGGAGGTTTCGCTGAAGCTTTCTTT. This translates into CATSTRGGFAEAFF. V and J are TRBV15 and TRBJ1-1; unclear D gene. V dropped 4 bases and J dropped 6 bases, with 15 bases sitting between them. Germline V gives CDR1 LNHNV, CDR2 YYDKDF (reference sequence). This CDR3 spans 14 amino acids. The whole variable domain, filled in from reference TRBV15 and TRBJ1-1, reads DAMVIQNPRYQVTQFGKPVTLSCSQTLNHNVMYWYQQKSSQAPKLLFHYYDKDFNNEADTPDNFQSRRPNTSFCFLDIRSPGLGDTAMYLCATSTRGGFAEAFFGQGTRLTVV.

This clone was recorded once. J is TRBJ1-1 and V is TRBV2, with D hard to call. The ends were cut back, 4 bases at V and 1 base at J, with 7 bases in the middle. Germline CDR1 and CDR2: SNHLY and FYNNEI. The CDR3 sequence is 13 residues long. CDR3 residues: CASSAVKNTEAFF. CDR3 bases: TGTGCCAGCAGTGCAGTCAAGAACACTGAAGCTTTCTTT. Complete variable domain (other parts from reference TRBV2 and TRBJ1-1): EPEVTQTPSHQVTQMGQEVILRCVPISNHLYFYWYRQILGQKVEFLVSFYNNEISEKSEIFDDQFSVERPDGSNFTLKIRSTKLEDSAMYFCASSAVKNTEAFFGQGTRLTVV.

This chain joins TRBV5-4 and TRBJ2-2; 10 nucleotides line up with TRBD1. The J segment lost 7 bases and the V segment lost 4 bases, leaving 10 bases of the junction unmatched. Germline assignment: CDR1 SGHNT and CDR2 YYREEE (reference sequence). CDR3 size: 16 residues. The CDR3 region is CASSVGDRGGSGELFF. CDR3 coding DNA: TGTGCCAGCAGCGTCGGGGACAGGGGTGGTAGCGGGGAGCTGTTTTTT.

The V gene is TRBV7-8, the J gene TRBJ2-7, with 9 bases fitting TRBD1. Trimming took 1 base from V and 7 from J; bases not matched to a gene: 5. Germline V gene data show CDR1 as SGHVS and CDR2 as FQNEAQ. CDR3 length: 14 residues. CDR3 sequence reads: CASSLVQGAWEQYF. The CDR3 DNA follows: TGTGCCAGCAGCTTAGTACAGGGGGCTTGGGAGCAGTACTTC.

This CDR3 reads CASSVADGSYNEQFF. The CDR3, as DNA: TGTGCCAGCAGCGTAGCCGACGGCTCCTACAATGAGCAGTTCTTC. V is TRBV9 and J is TRBJ2-1, with D hard to call. V shed 0 bases and J shed 0 bases, with 7 bases lying between them. The V gene's germline CDR1 is SGDLS and CDR2 YYNGEE. The CDR3 extends over 15 amino acids.

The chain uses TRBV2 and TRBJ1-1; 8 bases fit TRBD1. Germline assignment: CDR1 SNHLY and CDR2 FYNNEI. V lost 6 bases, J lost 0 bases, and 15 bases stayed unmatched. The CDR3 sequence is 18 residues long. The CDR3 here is CASRVNRETGAMNTEAFF. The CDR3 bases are TGTGCCAGCAGGGTGAATCGGGAGACAGGGGCGATGAACACTGAAGCTTTCTTT.

This CDR3 reads CASRPPRAAGVYEQYF. The DNA for the CDR3 is TGTGCCAGCAGACCCCCCCGGGCAGCGGGAGTCTACGAGCAGTACTTC. The chain employs TRBV27 and TRBJ2-7; TRBD2 aligns across 8 bases. The CDR3 has 16 residues. The ends lost 6 bases at V and 3 bases at J; junction bases unmatched: 13. CDR1 and CDR2 from the germline V gene are MNHEY and SMNVEV (reference sequence).

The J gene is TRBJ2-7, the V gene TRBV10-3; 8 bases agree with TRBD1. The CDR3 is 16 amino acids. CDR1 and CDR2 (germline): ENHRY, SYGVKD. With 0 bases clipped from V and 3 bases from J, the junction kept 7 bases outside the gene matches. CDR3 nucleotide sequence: TGTGCCATCAGTGAGTCATCTCAGGGGGCAAGCTACGAGCAGTACTTC. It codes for CAISESSQGASYEQYF.

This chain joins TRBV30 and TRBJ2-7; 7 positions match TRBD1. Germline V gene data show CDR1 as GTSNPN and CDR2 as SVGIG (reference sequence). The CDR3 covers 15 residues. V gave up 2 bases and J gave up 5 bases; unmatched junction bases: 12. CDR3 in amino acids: CAWSSLPTGDHEQYF. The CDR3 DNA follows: TGTGCCTGGAGTTCACTGCCTACAGGGGACCACGAGCAGTACTTC.

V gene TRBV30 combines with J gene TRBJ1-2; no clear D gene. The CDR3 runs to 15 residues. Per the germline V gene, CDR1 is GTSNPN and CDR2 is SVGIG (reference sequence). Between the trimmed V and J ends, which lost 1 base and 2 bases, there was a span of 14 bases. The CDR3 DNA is TGTGCCTGGAGTGACCTCCCCACGGGCAACTATGGCTACACCTTC. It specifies CAWSDLPTGNYGYTF.

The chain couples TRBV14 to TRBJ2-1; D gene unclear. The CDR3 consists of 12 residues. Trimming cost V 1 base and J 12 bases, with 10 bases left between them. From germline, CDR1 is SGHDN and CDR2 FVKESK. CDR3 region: CASSQGGAGQFF. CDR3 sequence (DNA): TGTGCCAGCAGCCAAGGGGGTGCTGGGCAGTTCTTC.